These 20 T cell receptor beta chains were all obtained from the same sample, sequenced in a study of T cell responses to AZD1222 COVID-19 vaccine. Using immunoSEQ multiplex PCR, the repertoire was profiled, and TCRdb retains in-frame clones only, with some absent. The sample carries under 200,000 clones, around 94% recorded once. The sample was peripheral blood, taken 28 days after the second dose of the MenACWY control vaccine. These receptors were taken from an adult who received the MenACWY meningococcal vaccine as a control.

The chain recombines TRBV6-4 with TRBJ1-1; D may be TRBD1 (6 bases). V was shortened by 5 bases and J by 1 base, with 8 bases between the two germline ends. The germline CDR1 and CDR2 sequences are MRHNA and SNTAGT. The CDR3 runs 13 residues. Here the CDR3 reads CASSQDRNTEAFF. CDR3 DNA sequence: TGTGCCAGCAGTCAGGACAGGAACACTGAAGCTTTCTTT.

The chain links TRBV14 to TRBJ2-7, with D perhaps matching TRBD1 (5 bases). The germline gives CDR1 SGHDN, CDR2 FVKESK. V shed 0 bases and J shed 1 base, with 10 bases lying between them. This CDR3 is built from 15 residues. CDR3 in amino acids: CASSQEPGFSYEQYF. DNA of the CDR3: TGTGCCAGCAGCCAAGAGCCAGGGTTTTCCTACGAGCAGTACTTC.

The rearrangement joins TRBV7-9 to TRBJ2-1, with TRBD2 identical over 9 bases. Germline V gives CDR1 SEHNR, CDR2 FQNEAQ (reference sequence). The CDR3 extends over 14 amino acids. With V trimmed by 3 bases and J by 5 bases, 2 bases remained unmatched. DNA for the CDR3: TGTGCCAGCAGCTTGACTAGCGGACACAATGAGCAGTTCTTC. Translated: CASSLTSGHNEQFF.

The J gene is TRBJ2-5, the V gene TRBV12-3 or TRBV12-4; tentatively, D is TRBD1 (6 bases). The CDR3 sequence is 12 residues long. V was pared by 5 bases and J by 7 bases, with 11 bases between. CDR3: CASSVPQGTQYF. Here the CDR3 DNA reads TGTGCCAGCAGTGTACCACAGGGGACCCAGTACTTC.

V gene TRBV27 combines with J gene TRBJ1-4; D perhaps matches TRBD1 (5 bases). The CDR3 length is 16 residues. Germline-derived CDR1 and CDR2 are MNHEY and SMNVEV (reference sequence). Trimming took 5 bases from V and 0 from J, leaving 13 bases between them. The CDR3 region has the DNA TGTGCCAGCAGTGAAGGGGTTGGGGCAACTAATGAAAAACTGTTTTTT. Amino acids: CASSEGVGATNEKLFF.

J is TRBJ2-3 and V is TRBV9, with D possibly matching TRBD1 (7 bases). Trimming removed 0 bases from V and 2 bases from J, with 10 bases in between. CDR1 is SGDLS and CDR2 is YYNGEE in the germline V gene. The CDR3 loop spans 15 amino acids. CDR3 nucleotides: TGTGCCAGCAGCGTAGTCAGGGGGGACACAGATACGCAGTATTTT. Translation gives CASSVVRGDTDTQYF.

This rearrangement joins TRBV4-1 to TRBJ1-5; possibly TRBD1 for D (6 bases). The V end was cut by 4 bases, the J end by 2 bases, with 15 bases between. Looked up from germline, CDR1 is MGHRA and CDR2 is YSYEKL. The CDR3 is made up of 16 amino acids. The chain's CDR3 is CASSRQQGAGNQPQHF. CDR3 sequence (DNA): TGCGCCAGCAGCCGACAACAGGGAGCGGGCAATCAGCCCCAGCATTTT.

The V gene is TRBV7-8, the J gene TRBJ1-2; tentative D call: TRBD1 (6 bases). CDR1 is SGHVS, CDR2 FQNEAQ, per germline. This CDR3 is 17 amino acids long. Trimming left V 5 bases short and J 6 bases short, with 25 bases between. The CDR3: CASSGRARDTSRDGYTF. CDR3 nucleotide sequence: TGTGCCAGCAGCGGACGAGCGCGGGACACCTCCCGGGATGGCTACACCTTC.

The J gene is TRBJ2-2, the V gene TRBV6-4, with D possibly matching TRBD1 (5 bases). The CDR3 totals 17 residues. V was trimmed by 0 bases and J by 4 bases, leaving 15 bases between them. The germline V gene has CDR1 MRHNA and CDR2 SNTAGT. For the CDR3, the DNA is TGTGCCAGCAGTGACTCGAGTCTTCCAGGGCGCACCGGGGAGCTGTTTTTT. Its protein is CASSDSSLPGRTGELFF.

The chain employs TRBV9 and TRBJ2-5, with 8 bases lining up with TRBD1. The J segment lost 4 bases and the V segment lost 4 bases, leaving 9 bases of the junction unmatched. The germline V gene encodes CDR1 SGDLS and CDR2 YYNGEE. The CDR3 is made up of 15 amino acids. CDR3 bases: TGTGCCAGCAGCCAGCAGGGGGCGAGAGGAGAGACCCAGTACTTC. Residues: CASSQQGARGETQYF.

The V call is TRBV19, the J call TRBJ1-2, with D perhaps matching TRBD1 (5 bases). Germline values: CDR1 LNHDA, CDR2 SQIVND (reference sequence). Trimming took off 6 bases at V and 6 bases at J, with 17 bases between the two ends. The CDR3 is 14 residues long. Here the CDR3 reads CASRVTPGKDGYTF. In nucleotides, the CDR3 is TGTGCCAGTAGGGTGACCCCAGGGAAGGATGGCTACACCTTC.

The V and J genes are TRBV6-2 or TRBV6-3 and TRBJ2-1; D is ambiguous. Trimming pared 1 base from V and 3 bases from J, leaving 13 bases between. Germline loops: CDR1 MNHEY, CDR2 SVGEGT. The CDR3 runs to 16 residues. In nucleotides, the CDR3 is TGTGCCAGCAGTTACTATCCGGACCTTAACTACAATGAGCAGTTCTTC. Translating it yields CASSYYPDLNYNEQFF.

This clone ranks as medium-sized. The rearrangement joins TRBV6-2 or TRBV6-3 to TRBJ2-1, with 9 nucleotides matching TRBD1. CDR1 is MNHEY, CDR2 SVGEGT, per germline. This CDR3 is built from 17 residues. V dropped 2 bases and J dropped 1; count of bases not matched to a gene: 6. The CDR3 is CASSYLRDRASYNEQFF. Here the CDR3 DNA reads TGTGCCAGCAGTTACCTCAGGGACAGGGCTTCCTACAATGAGCAGTTCTTC.

The chain combines TRBV11-3 with TRBJ1-1; D is unclear. Germline loops: CDR1 SGHNT, CDR2 YENEEA. The CDR3 extends over 12 amino acids. V gave up 2 bases and J gave up 4 bases, with 5 bases separating them. For the CDR3, the DNA is TGTGCCAGCAGCTTAATGAGCACTGAAGCTTTCTTT. It specifies CASSLMSTEAFF.

Worth noting for this clone: A read error may produce the germline difference seen at one junction end. The V gene is TRBV7-7, the J gene TRBJ2-2; possibly TRBD1 for D (6 bases). The CDR3 is 15 residues long. CDR1 and CDR2 (germline): SSHAT, FNYEAQ (reference sequence). The CDR3 sequence: CASSPDGGWTGELFF. Written as DNA, the CDR3 is TGTGCTAGCAGCCCCGATGGGGGCTGGACCGGGGAGCTGTTTTTT.

The chain carries TRBV5-1 and TRBJ2-2; TRBD1 is a possible D gene (5 bases). The CDR3 is made up of 15 amino acids. Trimming removed 5 bases at V and 3 bases at J, with 14 bases between. The germline V gene encodes CDR1 SGHRS and CDR2 YFSETQ. CDR3 sequence: CASSGASSDTGELFF. The CDR3 DNA follows: TGCGCCAGCAGTGGGGCCTCCTCGGACACCGGGGAGCTGTTTTTT.

The chain uses TRBV7-8 and TRBJ2-3; TRBD2 aligns across 10 bases. Per the germline V gene, CDR1 is SGHVS and CDR2 is FQNEAQ. Trimming cost V 5 bases and J 1 base; bases outside gene matches: 3. The CDR3 has 15 amino acids. DNA of the CDR3: TGTGCCAGCAGCGATACTAGCGGGGGCACAGATACGCAGTATTTT. Its protein is CASSDTSGGTDTQYF.

The chain is built from TRBV7-7 and TRBJ2-1, with 10 positions matching TRBD2. Germline V gene sequence: CDR1 SSHAT, CDR2 FNYEAQ (reference sequence). This CDR3 spans 17 amino acids. Trimming cost V 2 bases and J 0 bases; bases outside gene matches: 4. The CDR3 DNA reads as TGTGCCAGCAGCTTACTAGCGGGAGTCGGCTCCTACAATGAGCAGTTCTTC. Amino acid sequence: CASSLLAGVGSYNEQFF.

V gene TRBV4-1 combines with J gene TRBJ1-2; D gene uncertain. The CDR3 is 12 residues long. CDR1 is MGHRA, CDR2 YSYEKL, per germline. V lost 0 bases and J lost 4, with 3 bases in between. The CDR3 spells CASSQETYGYTF. The CDR3 DNA reads TGCGCCAGCAGCCAAGAGACCTATGGCTACACCTTC.

This chain links TRBV7-9 with TRBJ2-7, with TRBD2 matching over 11 bases. V lost 4 bases and J lost 1; bases outside the gene matches: 9. Germline CDR1 and CDR2: SEHNR and FQNEAQ (reference sequence). The CDR3 loop spans 17 amino acids. CDR3 in amino acids: CASSSTGTSGTSYEQYF. The CDR3 DNA reads as TGTGCCAGCAGCTCGACCGGGACTAGCGGAACGTCCTACGAGCAGTACTTC.